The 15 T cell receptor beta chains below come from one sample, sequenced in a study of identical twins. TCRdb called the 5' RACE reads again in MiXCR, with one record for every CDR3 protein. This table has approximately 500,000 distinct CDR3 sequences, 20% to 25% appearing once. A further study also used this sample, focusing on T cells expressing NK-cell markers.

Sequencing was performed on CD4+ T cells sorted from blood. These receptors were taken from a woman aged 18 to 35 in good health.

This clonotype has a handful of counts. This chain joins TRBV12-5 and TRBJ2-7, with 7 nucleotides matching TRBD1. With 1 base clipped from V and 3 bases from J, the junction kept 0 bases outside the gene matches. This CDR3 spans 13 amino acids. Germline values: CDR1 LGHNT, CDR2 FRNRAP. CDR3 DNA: TGTGCTAGTGGTTTGGGACAGGGCTACGAGCAGTACTTC. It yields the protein CASGLGQGYEQYF.

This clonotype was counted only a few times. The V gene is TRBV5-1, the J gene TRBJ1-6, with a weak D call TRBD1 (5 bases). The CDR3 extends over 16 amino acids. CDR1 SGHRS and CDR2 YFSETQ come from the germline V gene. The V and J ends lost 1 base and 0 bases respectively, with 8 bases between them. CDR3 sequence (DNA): TGCGCCAGCAGCTTGTGGGGGGACTCCTATAATTCACCCCTCCACTTT. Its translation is CASSLWGDSYNSPLHF.

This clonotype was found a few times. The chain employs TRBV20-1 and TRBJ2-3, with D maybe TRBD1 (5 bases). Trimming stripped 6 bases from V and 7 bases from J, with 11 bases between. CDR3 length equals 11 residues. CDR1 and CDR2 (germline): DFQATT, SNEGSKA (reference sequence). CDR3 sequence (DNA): TGCAGTGCCGCCCAGGGAAATACGCAGTATTTT. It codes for CSAAQGNTQYF.

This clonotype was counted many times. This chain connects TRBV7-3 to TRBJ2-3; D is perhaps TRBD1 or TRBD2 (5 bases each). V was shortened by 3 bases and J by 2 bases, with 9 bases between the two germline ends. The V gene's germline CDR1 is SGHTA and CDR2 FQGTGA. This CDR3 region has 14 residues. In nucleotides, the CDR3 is TGTGCCAGCAGCTTGGGACCGACCACAGATACGCAGTATTTT. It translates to CASSLGPTTDTQYF.

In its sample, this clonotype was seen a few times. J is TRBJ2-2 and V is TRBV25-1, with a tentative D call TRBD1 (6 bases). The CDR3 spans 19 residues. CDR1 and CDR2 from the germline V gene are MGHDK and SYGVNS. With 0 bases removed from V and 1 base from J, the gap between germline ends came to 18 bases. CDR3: CASSEYPLRSGQNTGELFF. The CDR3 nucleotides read TGTGCCAGCAGTGAATATCCCCTACGATCGGGACAGAACACCGGGGAGCTGTTTTTT.

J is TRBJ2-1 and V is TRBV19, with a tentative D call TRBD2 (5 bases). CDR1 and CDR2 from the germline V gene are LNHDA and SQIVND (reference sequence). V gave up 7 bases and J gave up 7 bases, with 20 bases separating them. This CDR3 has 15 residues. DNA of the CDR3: TGTGCCAGTAATGACCGAGGGCCTGGCCGGAATGAGCAGTTCTTC. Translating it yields CASNDRGPGRNEQFF.

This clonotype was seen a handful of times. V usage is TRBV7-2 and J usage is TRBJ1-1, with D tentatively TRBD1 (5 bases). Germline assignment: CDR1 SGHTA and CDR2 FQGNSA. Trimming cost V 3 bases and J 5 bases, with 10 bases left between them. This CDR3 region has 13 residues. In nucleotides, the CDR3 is TGTGCCAGCAGCTTTCAGGGTGGAACTGAAGCTTTCTTT. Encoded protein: CASSFQGGTEAFF. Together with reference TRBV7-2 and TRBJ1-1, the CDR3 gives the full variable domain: GAGVSQSPSNKVTEKGKDVELRCDPISGHTALYWYRQSLGQGLEFLIYFQGNSAPDKSGLPSDRFSAERTGGSVSTLTIQRTQQEDSAVYLCASSFQGGTEAFFGQGTRLTVV.

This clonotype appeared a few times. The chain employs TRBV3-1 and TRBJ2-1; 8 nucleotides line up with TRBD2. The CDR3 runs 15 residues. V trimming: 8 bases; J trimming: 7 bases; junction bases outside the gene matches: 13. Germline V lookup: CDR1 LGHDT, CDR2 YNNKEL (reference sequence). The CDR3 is CASALGRGGPNEQFF. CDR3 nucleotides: TGTGCCAGCGCTCTCGGTCGGGGGGGGCCGAATGAGCAGTTCTTC.

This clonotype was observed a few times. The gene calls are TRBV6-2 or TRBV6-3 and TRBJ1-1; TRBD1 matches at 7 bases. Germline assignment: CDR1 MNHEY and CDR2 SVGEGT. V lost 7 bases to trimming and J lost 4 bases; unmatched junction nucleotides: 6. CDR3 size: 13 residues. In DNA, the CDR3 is TGTGCCAGCACCGACAGGGCGGGCACTGAAGCTTTCTTT. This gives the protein CASTDRAGTEAFF.

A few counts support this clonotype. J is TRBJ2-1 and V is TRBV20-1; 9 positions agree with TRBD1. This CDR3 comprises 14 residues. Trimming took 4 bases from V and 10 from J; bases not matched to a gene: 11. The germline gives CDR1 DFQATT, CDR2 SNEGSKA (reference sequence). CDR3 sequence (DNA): TGCAGTGCTACCATCGGGACAGGGCGTGGGGAGCAGTTCTTC. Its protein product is CSATIGTGRGEQFF.

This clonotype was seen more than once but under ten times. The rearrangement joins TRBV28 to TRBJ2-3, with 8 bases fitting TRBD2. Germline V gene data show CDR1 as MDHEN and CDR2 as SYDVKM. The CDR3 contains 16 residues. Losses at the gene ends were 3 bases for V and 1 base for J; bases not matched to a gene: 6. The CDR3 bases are TGTGCCAGCAGTTTTATTCGGCGGGGGGGCACAGATACGCAGTATTTT. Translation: CASSFIRRGGTDTQYF.

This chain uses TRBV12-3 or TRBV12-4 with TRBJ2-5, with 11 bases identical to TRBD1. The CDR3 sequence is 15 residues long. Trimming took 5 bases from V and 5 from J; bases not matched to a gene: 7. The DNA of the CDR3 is TGTGCCAGCAGTCCCCGGACAGGGGGCACCGAGACCCAGTACTTC. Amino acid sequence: CASSPRTGGTETQYF.

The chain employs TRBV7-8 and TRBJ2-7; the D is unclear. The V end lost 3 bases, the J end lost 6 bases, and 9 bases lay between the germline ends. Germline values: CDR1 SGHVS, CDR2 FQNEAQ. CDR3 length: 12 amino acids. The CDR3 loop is CASSFFQREQYF. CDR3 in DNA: TGTGCCAGCAGCTTCTTCCAGCGCGAGCAGTACTTC.

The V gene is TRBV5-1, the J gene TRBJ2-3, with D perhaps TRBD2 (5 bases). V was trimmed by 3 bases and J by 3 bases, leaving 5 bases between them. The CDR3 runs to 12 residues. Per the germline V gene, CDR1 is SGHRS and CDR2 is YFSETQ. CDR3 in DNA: TGCGCCAGCAGCTGGGAGACAGATACGCAGTATTTT. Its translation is CASSWETDTQYF.

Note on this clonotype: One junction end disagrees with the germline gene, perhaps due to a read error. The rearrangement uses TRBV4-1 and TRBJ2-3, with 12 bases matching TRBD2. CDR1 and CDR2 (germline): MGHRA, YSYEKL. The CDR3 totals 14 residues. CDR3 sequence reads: CASSQGTTSGGTTF. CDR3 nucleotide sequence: TGCGCCAGCAGCCAAGGCACCACTAGCGGGGGGACGACTTTT.